The entry below gives a single T cell receptor (beta chain) sequence along with its context. Antigen: not known. CDR1 is SNHLY, CDR2 FYNNEI, per germline. V shed 4 bases and J shed 3 bases, with 11 bases lying between them. This CDR3 is 14 amino acids long. The study reverse transcribed the entire isolated RNA, so it sequenced expressed TCRB transcripts. Each sample of naive, central memory or regulatory T cells had, on average, approximately 3.5 million reads. Only in-frame clones appear in the TCRdb table, and some are missing; sequencing was by immunoSEQ multiplex PCR. The table includes 600,000 to 750,000 clones, 9.5% to 15% detected once. This sample stems from a study of beta chain features in type 1 diabetes. Study observations and caveats: Patients and controls would share equally any PCR tilt toward shorter templates. All four CD4+ subsets from Type 1 diabetes patients carried moderately but significantly shorter TCRB CDR3s. The VDJ junctions of type 1 diabetes patients carried fewer insertions and more deletions.

Cells sorted by CD45RO/CCR7/CD25/CD127/CD95/CD27 comprised CD4+ naive, central memory, regulatory and stem cell-like memory cells. Sequenced input: naive CD4+ T cells from blood. The J gene is TRBJ2-3, the V gene TRBV2; D possibly corresponds to TRBD1 (6 bases). This TCR was sampled from a man aged 25 to 45 with type 1 diabetes. The CDR3 protein is CASSATQGTDTQYF. DNA of the CDR3: TGTGCCAGCAGTGCTACACAGGGTACAGATACGCAGTATTTT.